The present TCR beta chain was sequenced within a study of cytomegalovirus exposure and HLA in healthy donors. The wider study: A subsequent analysis stated that the roughly 130 validation repertoires were run on the same platform as the approximately 710 first-cohort repertoires. The study's findings and limits: Testing in vitro showed a few CMV-associated chains specific for CMV antigens. The study recorded 160 or so TCR beta chains that were cytomegalovirus-associated.

As concerns this clone: Its antigen remains unidentified.

Produced via immunoSEQ multiplex PCR; TCRdb's table is partial and in-frame only. The sample records some 210,000 clones, 83% being singletons. The CDR3 spans 16 residues. CDR1 and CDR2 from the germline V gene are MGHRA and YSYEKL. V was clipped by 2 bases and J by 2 bases; unmatched bases: 6. The source is a woman aged 18 to 35 in good health and CMV-seronegative. This chain joins TRBV4-1 and TRBJ2-1; 7 nucleotides align to TRBD2. The sample taken for sequencing was PBMCs. The CDR3 is CASSQSLAVTYNEQFF. CDR3 nucleotides: TGCGCCAGCAGCCAATCCCTAGCGGTTACCTACAATGAGCAGTTCTTC.